This is a list of T cell receptor beta chains from one sample in a study of blood T cell repertoires in COVID-19. TCRdb keeps only in-frame clones here, not all; method: immunoSEQ multiplex PCR. The sample has about 73,000 clones, 65% to 85% seen once. Sequences were obtained from peripheral blood. These receptors all stem from a woman aged 60-75 years with acute or convalescent COVID-19. The CDR3 runs from the conserved cysteine through the conserved F or W.

V gene,CDR3 protein
TRBV28,CASSSHSVRGGTDTQYF
TRBV6-5,CASSRGDGTEAFF
TRBV2,CASSFLGGKMNTEAFF
TRBV18,CASSLGQNQPQHF
TRBV5-1,CASSLVGPDSGNTIYF
TRBV5-4,CASSGGTASYEQYF
TRBV6-6,CASSALAGGQETQYF
TRBV5-4,CASSSREGNVGNEQFF
TRBV30,CAWSPGQGTYNEQFF
TRBV5-8,CASSSLRTGMNTEAFF
TRBV29-1,CSVEAPPGLYTF
TRBV12-1,CASSFAPGVGQPQHF